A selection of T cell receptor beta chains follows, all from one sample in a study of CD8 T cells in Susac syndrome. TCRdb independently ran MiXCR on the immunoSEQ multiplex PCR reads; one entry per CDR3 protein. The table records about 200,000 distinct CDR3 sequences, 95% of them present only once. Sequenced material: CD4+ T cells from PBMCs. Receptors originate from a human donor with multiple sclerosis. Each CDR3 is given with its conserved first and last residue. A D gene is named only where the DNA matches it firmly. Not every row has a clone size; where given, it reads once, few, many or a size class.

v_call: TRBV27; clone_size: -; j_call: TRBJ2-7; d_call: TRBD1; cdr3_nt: TGTGCCAGCAGTTTATACGGGACAGGGGGTCGCGAGCAGTACTTC; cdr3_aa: CASSLYGTGGREQYF
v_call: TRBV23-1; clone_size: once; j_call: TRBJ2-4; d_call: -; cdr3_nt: TGCGCCAGCAGAGGTGTTGGGGGAAGGAACATTCAGTACTTC; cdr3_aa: CASRGVGGRNIQYF
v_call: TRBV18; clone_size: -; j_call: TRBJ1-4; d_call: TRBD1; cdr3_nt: TGTGCCAGCTCACCTGGACAGGGGCGTGAAAAACTGTTTTTT; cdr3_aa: CASSPGQGREKLFF
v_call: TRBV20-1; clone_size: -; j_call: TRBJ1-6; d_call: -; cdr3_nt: TGCAGTGCTAGAAGTAGTACGGCCTCTGGTAGTTCACCCCTCCACTTT; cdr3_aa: CSARSSTASGSSPLHF
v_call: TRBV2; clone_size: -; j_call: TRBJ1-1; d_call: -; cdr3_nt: TGTGCCAGCAACAGGGACGTGAACACTGAAGCTTTCTTT; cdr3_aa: CASNRDVNTEAFF
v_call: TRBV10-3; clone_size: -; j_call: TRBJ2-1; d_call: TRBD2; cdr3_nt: TGTGCCATCAGTGAGTTCACTAGCGGGGGAGGTGAGCAGTTCTTC; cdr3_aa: CAISEFTSGGGEQFF
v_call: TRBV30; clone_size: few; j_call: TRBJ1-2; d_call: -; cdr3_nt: TGTGCCTGGAGGACCCTTTCCGGGGATTTCTATGGCTACACCTTC; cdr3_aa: CAWRTLSGDFYGYTF
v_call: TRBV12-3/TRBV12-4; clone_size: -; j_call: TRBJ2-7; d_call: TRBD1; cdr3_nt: TGTGCCAGCAGTTTCGACAGGGCGATGTACGAGCAGTACTTC; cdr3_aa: CASSFDRAMYEQYF
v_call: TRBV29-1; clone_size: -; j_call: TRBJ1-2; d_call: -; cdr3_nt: TGCAGCGTTGGGATGGGGAGGCAGCGCTATGGCTACACCTTC; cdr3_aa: CSVGMGRQRYGYTF
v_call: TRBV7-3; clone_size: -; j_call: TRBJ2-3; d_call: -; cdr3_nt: TGTGCCAGCAGCCCCGACAGTCCTAGCACAGATACGCAGTATTTT; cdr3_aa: CASSPDSPSTDTQYF
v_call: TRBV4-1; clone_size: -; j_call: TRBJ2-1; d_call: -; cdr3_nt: TGCGCCAGCAGCCAAGAAATCTCATACTGGGAGCAGTTCTTC; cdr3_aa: CASSQEISYWEQFF
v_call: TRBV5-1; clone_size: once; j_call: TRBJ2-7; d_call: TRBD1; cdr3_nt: TGCGCCAGCAGCTTGGGGGACAGGGGGCGCGAGCAGTACTTC; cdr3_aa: CASSLGDRGREQYF
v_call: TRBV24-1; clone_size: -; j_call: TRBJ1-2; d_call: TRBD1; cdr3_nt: TGTGCCACCAGTGATCCGGGACAGGGGGTTGGCTACACCTTC; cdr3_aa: CATSDPGQGVGYTF
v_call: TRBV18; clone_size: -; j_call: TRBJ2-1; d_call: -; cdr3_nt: TGTGCCAGCTCACCGAAGGTTGAGCAGTTCTTC; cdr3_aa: CASSPKVEQFF
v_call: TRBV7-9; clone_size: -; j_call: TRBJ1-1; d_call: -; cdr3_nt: TGTGCCCTGGGGGGGCTGATGAACACTGAAGCTTTCTTT; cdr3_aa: CALGGLMNTEAFF
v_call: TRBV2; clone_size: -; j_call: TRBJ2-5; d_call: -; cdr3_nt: TGTGCCAGCAGCTCGGGGCGAGAGACCCAGTACTTC; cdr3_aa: CASSSGRETQYF
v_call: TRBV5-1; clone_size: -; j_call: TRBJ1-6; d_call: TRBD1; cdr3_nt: TGCGCCAGCAGCTTGGCGTCTCGACAGGGGAATTCACCCCTCCACTTT; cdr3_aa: CASSLASRQGNSPLHF
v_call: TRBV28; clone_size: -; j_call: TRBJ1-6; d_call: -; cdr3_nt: TGTGCCAGCAGTCCCCAGAGGGATTTTTCACCCCTCCACTTT; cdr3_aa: CASSPQRDFSPLHF
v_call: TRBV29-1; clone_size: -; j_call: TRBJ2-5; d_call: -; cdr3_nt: TGCGGGAGCGTGGGTTTCCAAGAGACCCAGTACTTC; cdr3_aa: CGSVGFQETQYF
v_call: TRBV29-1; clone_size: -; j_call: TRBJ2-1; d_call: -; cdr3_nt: TGCAGCGTCGGAGGGAGCTTTCGAGGGGAGCAGTTCTTC; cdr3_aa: CSVGGSFRGEQFF
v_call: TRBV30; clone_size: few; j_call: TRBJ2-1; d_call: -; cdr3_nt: TGTGCCTGGAGTGTGCTCAATGAGCAGTTCTTC; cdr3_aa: CAWSVLNEQFF
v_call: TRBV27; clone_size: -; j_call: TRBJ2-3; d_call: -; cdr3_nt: TGTGCCAGCAGTTTATTACACACAGATACGCAGTATTTT; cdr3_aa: CASSLLHTDTQYF
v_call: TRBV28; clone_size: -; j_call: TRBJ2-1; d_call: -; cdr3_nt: TGTGCCAGCAGTTTGCGGCAGGGTAGCTTCTTC; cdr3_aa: CASSLRQGSFF
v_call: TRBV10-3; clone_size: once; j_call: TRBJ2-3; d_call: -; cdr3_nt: TGTGCCACCTCTTTCGGCCCCACAGATACGCAGTATTTT; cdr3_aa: CATSFGPTDTQYF
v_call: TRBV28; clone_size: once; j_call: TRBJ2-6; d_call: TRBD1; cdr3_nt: TGTGCCAGCAGACCCCGACAGGGGTGGGGAGGGGCCAACGTCCTGACTTTC; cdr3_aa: CASRPRQGWGGANVLTF
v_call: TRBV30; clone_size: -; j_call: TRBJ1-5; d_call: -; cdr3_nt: TGTGCCTGGAGTTTGGCAGGGCAGCAGCCCCAGCATTTT; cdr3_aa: CAWSLAGQQPQHF
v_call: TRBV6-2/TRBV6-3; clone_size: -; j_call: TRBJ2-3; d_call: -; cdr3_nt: TGTGCCAGCAGGAAGGGACTGAGCACAGATACGCAGTATTTT; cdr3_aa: CASRKGLSTDTQYF
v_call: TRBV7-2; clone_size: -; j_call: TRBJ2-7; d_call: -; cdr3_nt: TGTGCCAGCAGCCCCGCAGGGGGGTACGAGCAGTACTTC; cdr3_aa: CASSPAGGYEQYF
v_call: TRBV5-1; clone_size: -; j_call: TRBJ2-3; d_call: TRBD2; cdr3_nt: TGCGCCAGCAGCTGGGGACTAGCTTCAGATACGCAGTATTTT; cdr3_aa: CASSWGLASDTQYF
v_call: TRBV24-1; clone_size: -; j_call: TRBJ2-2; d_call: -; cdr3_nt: TGTGCCACCAGTGACCCCGGTGCCGGGACCTCCACCGGGGAGCTGTTTTTT; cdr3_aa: CATSDPGAGTSTGELFF
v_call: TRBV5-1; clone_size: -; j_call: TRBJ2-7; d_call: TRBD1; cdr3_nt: TGCGCCAGCAGCCCTGAATCCGGGACAGGGTACTACGAGCAGTACTTC; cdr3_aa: CASSPESGTGYYEQYF
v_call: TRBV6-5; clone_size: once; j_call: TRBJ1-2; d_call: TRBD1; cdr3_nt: TGTGCCAGCAGCCGGACAGGGGGTAACTATGGCTACACCTTC; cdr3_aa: CASSRTGGNYGYTF
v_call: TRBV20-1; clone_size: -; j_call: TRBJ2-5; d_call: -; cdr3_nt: TGCAGTGCTAAGAAGACAGGCGGGGAAGAGACCCAGTACTTC; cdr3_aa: CSAKKTGGEETQYF
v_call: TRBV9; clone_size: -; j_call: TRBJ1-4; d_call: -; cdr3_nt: TGTGCCAGCAGCACCTCCCCGACGGATGAAAAACTGTTTTTT; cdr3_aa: CASSTSPTDEKLFF
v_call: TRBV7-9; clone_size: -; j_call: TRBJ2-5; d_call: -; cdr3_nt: TGTGCCAGCAGCTTAGATGGGGCGACGCGCCAAGAGACCCAGTACTTC; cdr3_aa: CASSLDGATRQETQYF
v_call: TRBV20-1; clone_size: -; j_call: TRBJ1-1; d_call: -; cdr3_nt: TGCAGTGCTAGAGAAAATCTGGGCGATGAAGCTTTCTTT; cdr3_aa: CSARENLGDEAFF
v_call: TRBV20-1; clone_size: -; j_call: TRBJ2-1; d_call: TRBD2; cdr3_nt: TGCAGTGCGGGACTAGGCACTGAGCAGTTCTTC; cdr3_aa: CSAGLGTEQFF
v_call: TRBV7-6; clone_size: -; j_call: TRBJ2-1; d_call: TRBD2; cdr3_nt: TGTGCCAGCAGCCTAGGGACTAGCGGGGGGCCCAACAAGGATGAGCAGTTCTTC; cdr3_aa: CASSLGTSGGPNKDEQFF
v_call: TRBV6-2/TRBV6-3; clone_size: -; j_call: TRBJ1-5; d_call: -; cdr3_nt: TGTGCCAGCGCTCGTCCGGGAGGGGATCAGCCCCAGCATTTT; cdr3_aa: CASARPGGDQPQHF
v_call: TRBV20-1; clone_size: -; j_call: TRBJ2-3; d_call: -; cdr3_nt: TGCAGTGCTTTGGAAGTGGGCACAGATACGCAGTATTTT; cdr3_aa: CSALEVGTDTQYF
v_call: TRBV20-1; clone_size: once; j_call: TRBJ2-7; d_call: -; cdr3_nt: TGCAGTGCTAGGCCCTTCTCCGCCCCCACCTACGAGCAGTACTTC; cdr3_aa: CSARPFSAPTYEQYF